The 2 T cell receptor beta chains below were found in one sample sequenced in a study of T cells after yellow fever vaccination. TCRdb reprocessed the 5' RACE reads with MiXCR, giving one entry per CDR3 protein. The listing contains a couple of distinct CDR3 sequences. Here the sequenced sample was CD4+ T cells sorted from PBMCs, taken 4 to 5 days after the first yellow fever vaccination. The receptor set was obtained from a man younger than 35 who received the YFV17D yellow fever vaccine.

By proportion, this clonotype is hyperexpanded. One junction end does not reproduce the germline sequence, and a read error may be involved. This beta chain is a stray read from a library made for alpha chains; its abundance is not meaningful. The CDR3 loop is CASSPRGSKETSGSRLTF. The CDR3 coding sequence is TGTGCCAGCTCACCACGCGGTAGTAAGGAAACCAGTGGCTCTAGGTTGACCTTT. This chain links TRBV18 with TRBJ1-1; unclear D gene. CDR1 is KGHSH and CDR2 is LQKENI in the germline V gene. The length of the CDR3 is 18 residues.

To note about this clonotype: A library prepared for alpha chains yielded this beta chain as an off-target read; its size is of little meaning. This chain joins TRBV1 and TRBJ1-1; the listed D gene, TRBD1, was not tested against the DNA. TRBV1 is a pseudogene segment. The CDR3 extends over 14 amino acids. CDR3 residues: CTSSQVGGNTPLVF. The DNA of the CDR3 is TGCACCAGCAGCCAAGTTGGGGGAAACACACCTCTTGTCTTT.